The 21 T cell receptor beta chains below come from one sample, sequenced in a study of T-cell memory formation after mild COVID-19. One entry per CDR3 protein results from TCRdb running MiXCR on the 5' RACE reads. This table holds roughly 310,000 distinct CDR3 sequences, roughly 15% found once. The sample consisted of PBMCs or a T cell subset sorted from them (not recorded which). These receptors were collected from a young man who had mild COVID-19 (a few samples of this study predate the infection). Cell type and time point are not known.

The gene calls are TRBV28 and TRBJ1-2; 8 nucleotides match TRBD1. The CDR3 is made up of 15 amino acids. Trimming at V came to 5 bases and at J to 0 bases, leaving 5 bases not matched to a gene. Germline lookup yields CDR1 MDHEN and CDR2 SYDVKM. As DNA, the CDR3 is TGTGCCAGCAGTGGGACAGGTGAAGCTAACTATGGCTACACCTTC. Encoded protein: CASSGTGEANYGYTF.

This clonotype was detected ten times or more. This sequence joins TRBV12-5 and TRBJ2-3, with 9 nucleotides matching TRBD1. CDR1 and CDR2 (germline): LGHNT, FRNRAP. The CDR3 sequence is 14 residues long. After removal of 4 bases from V and 4 bases from J, the junction contained 3 bases not matched to a gene. CDR3 residues: CASGSRTGADTQYF. CDR3 bases: TGTGCTAGTGGTTCGCGGACAGGGGCAGATACGCAGTATTTT.

The chain uses TRBV12-3 or TRBV12-4 and TRBJ1-5; the D is unclear. Between the trimmed V and J ends, which lost 7 bases and 3 bases, there was a span of 13 bases. The CDR3 contains 14 residues. CDR3 DNA: TGTGCCAGCAACCCCGGCGGGTACAATCAGCCCCAGCATTTT. It codes for CASNPGGYNQPQHF.

In its sample, this clonotype was seen a few times. The gene calls are TRBV7-2 and TRBJ2-7; D is tentatively TRBD1 or TRBD2 (5 bases each). Germline V gives CDR1 SGHTA, CDR2 FQGNSA. The CDR3 runs 22 residues. V dropped 9 bases and J dropped 4 bases, with 43 bases sitting between them. The CDR3 sequence is CARSNPGPGSWGSSTIDYEQYF. In nucleotides, the CDR3 is TGTGCCAGAAGCAATCCGGGACCGGGTAGCTGGGGTAGCTCCACGATCGATTACGAGCAGTACTTC.

The rearrangement joins TRBV5-1 to TRBJ2-1; D is uncertain. There are 14 residues in the CDR3. Trimming took off 1 base at V and 1 base at J, with 6 bases between the two ends. CDR1 is SGHRS and CDR2 is YFSETQ in the germline V gene. CDR3 region: CASSLRQSYNEQFF. The CDR3 DNA sequence: TGCGCCAGCAGCTTGCGGCAGTCCTACAATGAGCAGTTCTTC.

This clonotype came up a few times. The CDR3 sequence is CASGRGTQYF. The CDR3 nucleotides read TGTGCCAGCGGGCGGGGGACCCAGTACTTC. The chain employs TRBV2 and TRBJ2-5, with D possibly matching TRBD2 (6 bases). The ends were cut back, 8 bases at V and 7 bases at J, with 8 bases in the middle. This CDR3 comprises 10 residues. Germline V gene sequence: CDR1 SNHLY, CDR2 FYNNEI.

The chain joins TRBV12-3 or TRBV12-4 to TRBJ1-2, with TRBD1 as a possible D gene (5 bases). This CDR3 has 17 amino acids. The V end lost 7 bases, the J end lost 4 bases, and 25 bases lay between the germline ends. The CDR3 nucleotides read TGTGCCAGCACCAATCCCCTTGGGGGAGAGGGCCTCTATGGCTACACCTTC. Translating it yields CASTNPLGGEGLYGYTF.

This chain joins TRBV2 and TRBJ2-6; 7 bases agree with TRBD1. CDR1 is SNHLY and CDR2 is FYNNEI in the germline V gene. With 3 bases clipped from V and 1 base from J, the junction kept 6 bases outside the gene matches. The CDR3 is 17 residues long. The CDR3 region has the DNA TGTGCCAGCAGTGACCCCGGGACAGTTTCTGGGGCCAACGTCCTGACTTTC. Translated, it gives CASSDPGTVSGANVLTF.

V is TRBV20-1 and J is TRBJ1-4; D might be TRBD1 (5 bases). This CDR3 spans 13 amino acids. Trimming took 4 bases from V and 5 from J, leaving 11 bases between them. Germline V gene data show CDR1 as DFQATT and CDR2 as SNEGSKA (reference sequence). The CDR3 reads CSATDSANEKLFF. The CDR3 DNA sequence: TGCAGTGCTACTGACAGCGCGAATGAAAAACTGTTTTTT.

This clonotype has only one observation. The gene calls are TRBV4-1 and TRBJ2-7; 8 nucleotides line up with TRBD2. J lost 0 bases, V lost 3 bases, and 4 bases had no gene match. CDR1 and CDR2 from the germline V gene are MGHRA and YSYEKL. This CDR3 contains 15 residues. CDR3 amino acids: CASSQSGGFSYEQYF. CDR3 sequence (DNA): TGCGCCAGCAGCCAGAGCGGGGGATTCTCCTACGAGCAGTACTTC.

This clonotype was detected only a few times. The V gene is TRBV7-9, the J gene TRBJ2-1; 9 bases are a match to TRBD1. The CDR3 contains 15 residues. Per germline, CDR1 SEHNR and CDR2 FQNEAQ (reference sequence). J lost 6 bases, V lost 6 bases, and 9 bases had no gene match. CDR3 sequence: CASRDPGQGRNEQFF. The CDR3 coding sequence is TGTGCCAGCAGGGACCCGGGACAGGGACGCAATGAGCAGTTCTTC. Full variable domain (outside the CDR3, taken from reference TRBV7-9 and TRBJ2-1): DTGVSQNPRHKITKRGQNVTFRCDPISEHNRLYWYRQTLGQGPEFLTYFQNEAQLEKSRLLSDRFSAERPKGSFSTLEIQRTEQGDSAMYLCASRDPGQGRNEQFFGPGTRLTVL.

CDR3 amino acids: CASSFGPRPGEQFF. The CDR3 nucleotides read TGTGCCAGCAGTTTTGGGCCCCGACCGGGAGAGCAGTTCTTC. J is TRBJ2-1 and V is TRBV6-1; tentative D call: TRBD2 (5 bases). The V gene lost 5 bases and the J gene lost 10 bases, with 18 bases spanning the gap. This CDR3 has 14 residues. The V gene's germline CDR1 is MNHNS and CDR2 SASEGT.

This clonotype has more than one count but fewer than ten. This chain joins TRBV12-3 or TRBV12-4 and TRBJ2-1; D is possibly TRBD2 (7 bases). V lost 1 base and J 2 bases, leaving 12 bases between the germline ends. The CDR3 runs 16 residues. The DNA for the CDR3 is TGTGCCAGCAGTTTAGAGGCGGGGGCCACCTACAATGAGCAGTTCTTC. As protein: CASSLEAGATYNEQFF.

This clonotype appeared many times. This sequence joins TRBV7-6 and TRBJ2-1, with D uncertain. Trimming left V 1 base short and J 7 bases short, with 8 bases between. The CDR3 totals 13 residues. Germline CDR1 reads SGHVS; CDR2 reads FNYEAQ. The CDR3 nucleotides read TGTGCCAGCAGCTTAGAGTACGGTAATGAGCAGTTCTTC. This sequence encodes CASSLEYGNEQFF.

This chain uses TRBV6-6 with TRBJ1-2; D might be TRBD1 (5 bases). CDR3 length equals 13 residues. CDR1 and CDR2 from the germline V gene are MNHNY and SVGAGI (reference sequence). V lost 11 bases, J lost 0 bases, and 13 bases lay in between. The CDR3 sequence: CAGGGGANYGYTF. CDR3 DNA sequence: TGTGCCGGGGGAGGAGGGGCTAACTATGGCTACACCTTC.

This clonotype appeared a few times. The V call is TRBV12-3 or TRBV12-4, the J call TRBJ2-2; a possible D gene is TRBD2 (6 bases). V was clipped by 7 bases and J by 7 bases, with 10 bases between them. The length of the CDR3 is 12 residues. CDR3 DNA sequence: TGTGCCAGCACCGTCGGGGGCGGGGAGCTGTTTTTT. It codes for CASTVGGGELFF.

This clonotype showed up just a few times. The rearrangement links TRBV10-3 to TRBJ2-2; 9 bases are shared with TRBD1. Germline V gene data show CDR1 as ENHRY and CDR2 as SYGVKD. The length of the CDR3 is 15 residues. J gave up 7 bases and V 6 bases, and 9 bases lay outside the gene matches. DNA of the CDR3: TGTGCCATCAGGAGGGACAGGGCGCGTGGCGGGGAGCTGTTTTTT. Residues: CAIRRDRARGGELFF.

There are many counts of this clonotype. V and J are TRBV29-1 and TRBJ2-1; perhaps TRBD2 as D (5 bases). Per germline, CDR1 SQVTM and CDR2 ANQGSEA. The CDR3 runs to 19 residues. The V gene lost 0 bases and the J gene lost 4 bases, with 25 bases spanning the gap. CDR3 nucleotide sequence: TGCAGCGTTGAAGAAGGTGGCAGCGGAGAAATCAGCCCTTACAATGAGCAGTTCTTC. Its translation: CSVEEGGSGEISPYNEQFF.

The chain joins TRBV25-1 to TRBJ2-7; D possibly corresponds to TRBD2 (6 bases). CDR3 length equals 15 residues. V was clipped by 4 bases and J by 2 bases, with 15 bases between them. CDR1 is MGHDK and CDR2 is SYGVNS in the germline V gene. The CDR3 loop reads CASSVSGLETYEQYF. Here the CDR3 DNA reads TGTGCCAGCAGTGTCTCGGGACTGGAAACCTACGAGCAGTACTTC.

The chain couples TRBV7-9 to TRBJ1-3, with 8 bases identical to TRBD1. Germline trimming cut 6 bases from V and 1 base from J; bases unmatched to any gene: 5. The germline V gene encodes CDR1 SEHNR and CDR2 FQNEAQ (reference sequence). The CDR3 loop spans 15 amino acids. DNA of the CDR3: TGTGCCAGCAGTCAACAGGGGGTTTCTGGAAACACCATATATTTT. Translated: CASSQQGVSGNTIYF.

This clonotype was observed at least ten times. This chain uses TRBV4-2 with TRBJ2-3; 8 bases align to TRBD2. J gave up 4 bases and V 0 bases, and 3 bases lay outside the gene matches. Germline V CDR1 and CDR2: LGHNA, YNFKEQ. The length of the CDR3 is 15 residues. CDR3 region: CASSQDRGGPDTQYF. In nucleotides, the CDR3 is TGTGCCAGCAGCCAAGATCGGGGGGGCCCAGATACGCAGTATTTT.